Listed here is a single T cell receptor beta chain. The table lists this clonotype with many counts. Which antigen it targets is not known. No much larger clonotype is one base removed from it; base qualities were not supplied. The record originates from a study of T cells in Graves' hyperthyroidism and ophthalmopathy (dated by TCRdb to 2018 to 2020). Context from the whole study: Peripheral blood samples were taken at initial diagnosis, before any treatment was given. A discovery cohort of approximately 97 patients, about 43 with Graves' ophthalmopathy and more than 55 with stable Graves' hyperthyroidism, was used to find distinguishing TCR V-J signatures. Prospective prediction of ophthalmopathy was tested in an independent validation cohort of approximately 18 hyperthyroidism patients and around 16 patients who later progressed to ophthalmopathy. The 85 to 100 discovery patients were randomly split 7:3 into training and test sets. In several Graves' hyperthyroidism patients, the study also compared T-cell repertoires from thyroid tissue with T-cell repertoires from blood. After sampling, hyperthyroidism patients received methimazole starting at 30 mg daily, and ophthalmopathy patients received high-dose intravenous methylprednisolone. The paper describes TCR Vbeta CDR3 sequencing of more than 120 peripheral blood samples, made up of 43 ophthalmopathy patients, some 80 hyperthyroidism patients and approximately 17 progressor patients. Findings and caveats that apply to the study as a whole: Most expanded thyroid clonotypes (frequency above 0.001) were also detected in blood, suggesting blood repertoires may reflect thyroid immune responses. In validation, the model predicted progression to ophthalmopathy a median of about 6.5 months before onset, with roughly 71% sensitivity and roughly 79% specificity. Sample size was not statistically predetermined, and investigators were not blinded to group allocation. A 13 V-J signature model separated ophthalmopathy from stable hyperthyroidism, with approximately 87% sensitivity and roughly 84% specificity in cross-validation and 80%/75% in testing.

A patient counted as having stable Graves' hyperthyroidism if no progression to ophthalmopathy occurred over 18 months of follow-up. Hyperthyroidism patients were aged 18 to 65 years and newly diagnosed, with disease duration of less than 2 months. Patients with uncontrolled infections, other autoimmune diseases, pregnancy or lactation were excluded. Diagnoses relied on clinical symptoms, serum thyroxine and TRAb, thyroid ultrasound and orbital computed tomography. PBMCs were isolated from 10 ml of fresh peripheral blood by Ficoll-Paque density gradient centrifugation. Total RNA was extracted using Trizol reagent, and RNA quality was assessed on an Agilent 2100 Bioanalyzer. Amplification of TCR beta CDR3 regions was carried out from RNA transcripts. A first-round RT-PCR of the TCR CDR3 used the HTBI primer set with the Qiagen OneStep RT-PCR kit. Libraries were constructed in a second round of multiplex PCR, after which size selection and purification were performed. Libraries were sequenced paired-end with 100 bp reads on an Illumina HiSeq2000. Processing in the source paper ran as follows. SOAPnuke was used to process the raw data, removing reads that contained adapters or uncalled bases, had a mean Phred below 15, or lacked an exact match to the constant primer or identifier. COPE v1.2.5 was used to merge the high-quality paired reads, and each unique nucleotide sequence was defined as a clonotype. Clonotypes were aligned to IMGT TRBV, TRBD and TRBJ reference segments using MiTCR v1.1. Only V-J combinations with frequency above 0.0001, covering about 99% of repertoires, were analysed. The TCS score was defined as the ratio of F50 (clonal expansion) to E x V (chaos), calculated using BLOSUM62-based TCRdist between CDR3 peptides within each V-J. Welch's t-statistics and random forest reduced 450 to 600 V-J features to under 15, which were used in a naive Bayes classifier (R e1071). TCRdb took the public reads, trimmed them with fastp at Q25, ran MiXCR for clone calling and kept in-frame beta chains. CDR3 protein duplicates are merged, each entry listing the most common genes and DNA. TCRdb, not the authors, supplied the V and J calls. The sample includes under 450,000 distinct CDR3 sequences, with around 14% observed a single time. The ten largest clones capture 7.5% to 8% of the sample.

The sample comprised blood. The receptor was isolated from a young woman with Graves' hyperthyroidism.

The bases are TGCGCCAGCAGCCTCGGGACAGGGGACTCCTACGAGCAGTACTTC. Translated, it gives CASSLGTGDSYEQYF. The rearrangement joined TRBV4-1 to TRBJ2-7; 10 bases in the middle match TRBD1. The junction shows trimming of 4 bases on V and 0 bases on J, and the gene matches do not reach 3 bases of it. The CDR1 and CDR2 encoded by the germline V gene are MGHRA and YSYEKL. Measured from the cysteine to the phenylalanine, the CDR3 is 15 residues long. Only the CDR3 DNA is retained, 45 bases long and in frame from the first base.